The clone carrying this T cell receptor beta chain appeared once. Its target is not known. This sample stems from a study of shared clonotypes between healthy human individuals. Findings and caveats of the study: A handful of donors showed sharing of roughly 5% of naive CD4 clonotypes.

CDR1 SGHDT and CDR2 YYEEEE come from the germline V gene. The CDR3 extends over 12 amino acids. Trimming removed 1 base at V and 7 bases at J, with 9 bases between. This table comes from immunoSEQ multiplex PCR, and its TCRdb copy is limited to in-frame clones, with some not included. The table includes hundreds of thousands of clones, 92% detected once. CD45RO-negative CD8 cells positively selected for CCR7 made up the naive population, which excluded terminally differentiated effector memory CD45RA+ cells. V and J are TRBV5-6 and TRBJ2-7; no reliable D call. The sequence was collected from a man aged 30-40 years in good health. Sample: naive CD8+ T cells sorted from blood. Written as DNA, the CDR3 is TGTGCCAGCAGCTTGAACGAGGCTGAGCAGTACTTC. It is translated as CASSLNEAEQYF.